A selection of T cell receptor beta chains follows, all from one sample in a study of blood T cell repertoires in COVID-19. The protocol was immunoSEQ multiplex PCR, while the TCRdb copy is restricted to in-frame clones and leaves out a portion. The sample lists 150,000 to 200,000 clones, over 70% seen once, with 3% to 3.5% in the top ten. Sequenced input: PBMCs or T cells enriched from blood (not recorded which). Receptors were obtained from a woman aged 55-70 years who had recovered from COVID-19. Each CDR3 is given with its conserved first and last residue. A D gene is named only where the DNA matches it firmly. Clone size is not always given. Where it is, it says once, few, many or a class for expanded clones.

clone_size	d_call	v_call	j_call	cdr3_nt	cdr3_aa
NA	TRBD2	TRBV7-2	TRBJ2-2	TGTGCCAGCAGCTTAATACTAGCGGGGAACACCGGGGAGCTGTTTTTT	CASSLILAGNTGELFF
NA	NA	TRBV29-1	TRBJ1-2	TGCAGCGTTGAATCGGGAAATGGCTACACCTTC	CSVESGNGYTF
NA	TRBD1	TRBV2	TRBJ1-1	TGTGCCAGCAGTGTGCAGGGGGCTGAAGCTTTCTTT	CASSVQGAEAFF
NA	NA	TRBV5-1	TRBJ1-1	TGCGCCAGCAGCTTGGCGGTTGGGGGGGCCGCGAACACTGAAGCTTTCTTT	CASSLAVGGAANTEAFF
NA	TRBD1	TRBV9	TRBJ1-3	TGTGCCAGCAGCGTAGCCGGAACAGGGGAAGGAAACACCATATATTTT	CASSVAGTGEGNTIYF
once	TRBD2	TRBV9	TRBJ2-3	TGTGCCAGCAGCGCCCTCGGGGGGTCAGATACGCAGTATTTT	CASSALGGSDTQYF
NA	NA	TRBV12-2	TRBJ1-5	TGTGCAACTGGTGTTCGAGGGCCCCAGCATTTT	CATGVRGPQHF
few	NA	TRBV14	TRBJ2-7	TGTGCCAGCAGCCAAGCCACAGGCCACTACGAGCAGTACTTC	CASSQATGHYEQYF
NA	TRBD1	TRBV30	TRBJ1-2	TGTGCCTCATACGGGACAGGGGATGGGTATGGCTACACCTTC	CASYGTGDGYGYTF
NA	TRBD2	TRBV5-8	TRBJ2-5	TGTGCCAGCAGCTTGCGGGGGGGCGGTGAGACCCAGTACTTC	CASSLRGGGETQYF